What follows is one T cell receptor beta chain and its context. Produced via immunoSEQ multiplex PCR; TCRdb's table is partial and in-frame only. Here the sample spans 190,000 or so clones, over 85% being singletons. These data originate in a study of control samples from healthy donors and cancer patients. The clonotype comes from a man younger than 30 in good health. The sample taken for sequencing was blood.

The CDR3 DNA reads as TGTGCCAGCTCACCCGACAGGGCGGTTCAGCCCCAGCATTTT. As protein: CASSPDRAVQPQHF. The rearrangement links TRBV18 to TRBJ1-5; 7 bases match TRBD1. Trimming at V came to 3 bases and at J to 6 bases, leaving 5 bases not matched to a gene. Germline CDR1 KGHSH, CDR2 LQKENI. This CDR3 is 14 amino acids long.